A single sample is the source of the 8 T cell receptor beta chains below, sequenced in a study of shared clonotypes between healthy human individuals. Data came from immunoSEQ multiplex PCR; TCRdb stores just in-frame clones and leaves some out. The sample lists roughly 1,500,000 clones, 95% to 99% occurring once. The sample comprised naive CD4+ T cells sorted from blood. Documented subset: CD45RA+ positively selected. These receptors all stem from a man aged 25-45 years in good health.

The CDR3 DNA reads as TGTGCCAGCAGCTTAGTAGCCCAGCCCCAGCATTTT. The encoded protein is CASSLVAQPQHF. The V gene is TRBV7-9, the J gene TRBJ1-5; no clear D gene. CDR1 and CDR2 from the germline V gene are SEHNR and FQNEAQ (reference sequence). This CDR3 has 12 amino acids. The V and J ends lost 1 base and 7 bases respectively, with 5 bases between them.

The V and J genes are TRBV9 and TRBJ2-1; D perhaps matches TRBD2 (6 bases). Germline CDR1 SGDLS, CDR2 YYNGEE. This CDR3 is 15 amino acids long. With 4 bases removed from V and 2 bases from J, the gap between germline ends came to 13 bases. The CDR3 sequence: CASSIGGETYNEQFF. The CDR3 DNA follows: TGTGCCAGCAGCATTGGCGGGGAGACCTACAATGAGCAGTTCTTC.

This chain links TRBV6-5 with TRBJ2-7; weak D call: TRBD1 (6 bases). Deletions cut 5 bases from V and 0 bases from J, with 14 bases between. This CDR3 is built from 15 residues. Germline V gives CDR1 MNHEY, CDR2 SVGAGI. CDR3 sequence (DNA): TGTGCCAGCAGTACCCGAGACAGGCCCTCCTACGAGCAGTACTTC. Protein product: CASSTRDRPSYEQYF.

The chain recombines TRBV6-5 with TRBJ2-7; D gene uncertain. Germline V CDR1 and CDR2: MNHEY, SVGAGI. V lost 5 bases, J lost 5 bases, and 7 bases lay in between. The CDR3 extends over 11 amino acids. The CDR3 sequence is CASSVGHEQYF. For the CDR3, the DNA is TGTGCCAGCAGTGTAGGACACGAGCAGTACTTC.

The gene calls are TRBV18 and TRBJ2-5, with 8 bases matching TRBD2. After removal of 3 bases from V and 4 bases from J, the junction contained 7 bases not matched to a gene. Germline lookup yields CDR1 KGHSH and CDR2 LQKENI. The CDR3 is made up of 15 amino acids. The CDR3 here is CASSPPGGARETQYF. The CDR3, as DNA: TGTGCCAGCTCACCCCCGGGGGGGGCCAGAGAGACCCAGTACTTC.

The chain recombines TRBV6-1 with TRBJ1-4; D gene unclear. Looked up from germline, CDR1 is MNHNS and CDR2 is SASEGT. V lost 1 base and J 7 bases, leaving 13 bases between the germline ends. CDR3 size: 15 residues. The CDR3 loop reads CASSEGNGLGEKLFF. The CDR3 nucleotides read TGTGCCAGCAGTGAAGGGAACGGGCTAGGTGAAAAACTGTTTTTT.

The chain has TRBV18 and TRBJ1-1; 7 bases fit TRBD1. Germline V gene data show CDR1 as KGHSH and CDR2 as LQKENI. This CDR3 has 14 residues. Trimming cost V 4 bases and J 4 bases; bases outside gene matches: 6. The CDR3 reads CASSLQGVSTEAFF. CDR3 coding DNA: TGTGCCAGCTCACTTCAGGGGGTGAGCACTGAAGCTTTCTTT.

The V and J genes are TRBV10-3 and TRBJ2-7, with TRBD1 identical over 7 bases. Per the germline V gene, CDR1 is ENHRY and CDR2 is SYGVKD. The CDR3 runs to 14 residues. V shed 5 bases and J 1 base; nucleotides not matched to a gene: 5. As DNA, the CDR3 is TGTGCCATCAGTAAGCAGGGACAGTCCTACGAGCAGTACTTC. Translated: CAISKQGQSYEQYF.